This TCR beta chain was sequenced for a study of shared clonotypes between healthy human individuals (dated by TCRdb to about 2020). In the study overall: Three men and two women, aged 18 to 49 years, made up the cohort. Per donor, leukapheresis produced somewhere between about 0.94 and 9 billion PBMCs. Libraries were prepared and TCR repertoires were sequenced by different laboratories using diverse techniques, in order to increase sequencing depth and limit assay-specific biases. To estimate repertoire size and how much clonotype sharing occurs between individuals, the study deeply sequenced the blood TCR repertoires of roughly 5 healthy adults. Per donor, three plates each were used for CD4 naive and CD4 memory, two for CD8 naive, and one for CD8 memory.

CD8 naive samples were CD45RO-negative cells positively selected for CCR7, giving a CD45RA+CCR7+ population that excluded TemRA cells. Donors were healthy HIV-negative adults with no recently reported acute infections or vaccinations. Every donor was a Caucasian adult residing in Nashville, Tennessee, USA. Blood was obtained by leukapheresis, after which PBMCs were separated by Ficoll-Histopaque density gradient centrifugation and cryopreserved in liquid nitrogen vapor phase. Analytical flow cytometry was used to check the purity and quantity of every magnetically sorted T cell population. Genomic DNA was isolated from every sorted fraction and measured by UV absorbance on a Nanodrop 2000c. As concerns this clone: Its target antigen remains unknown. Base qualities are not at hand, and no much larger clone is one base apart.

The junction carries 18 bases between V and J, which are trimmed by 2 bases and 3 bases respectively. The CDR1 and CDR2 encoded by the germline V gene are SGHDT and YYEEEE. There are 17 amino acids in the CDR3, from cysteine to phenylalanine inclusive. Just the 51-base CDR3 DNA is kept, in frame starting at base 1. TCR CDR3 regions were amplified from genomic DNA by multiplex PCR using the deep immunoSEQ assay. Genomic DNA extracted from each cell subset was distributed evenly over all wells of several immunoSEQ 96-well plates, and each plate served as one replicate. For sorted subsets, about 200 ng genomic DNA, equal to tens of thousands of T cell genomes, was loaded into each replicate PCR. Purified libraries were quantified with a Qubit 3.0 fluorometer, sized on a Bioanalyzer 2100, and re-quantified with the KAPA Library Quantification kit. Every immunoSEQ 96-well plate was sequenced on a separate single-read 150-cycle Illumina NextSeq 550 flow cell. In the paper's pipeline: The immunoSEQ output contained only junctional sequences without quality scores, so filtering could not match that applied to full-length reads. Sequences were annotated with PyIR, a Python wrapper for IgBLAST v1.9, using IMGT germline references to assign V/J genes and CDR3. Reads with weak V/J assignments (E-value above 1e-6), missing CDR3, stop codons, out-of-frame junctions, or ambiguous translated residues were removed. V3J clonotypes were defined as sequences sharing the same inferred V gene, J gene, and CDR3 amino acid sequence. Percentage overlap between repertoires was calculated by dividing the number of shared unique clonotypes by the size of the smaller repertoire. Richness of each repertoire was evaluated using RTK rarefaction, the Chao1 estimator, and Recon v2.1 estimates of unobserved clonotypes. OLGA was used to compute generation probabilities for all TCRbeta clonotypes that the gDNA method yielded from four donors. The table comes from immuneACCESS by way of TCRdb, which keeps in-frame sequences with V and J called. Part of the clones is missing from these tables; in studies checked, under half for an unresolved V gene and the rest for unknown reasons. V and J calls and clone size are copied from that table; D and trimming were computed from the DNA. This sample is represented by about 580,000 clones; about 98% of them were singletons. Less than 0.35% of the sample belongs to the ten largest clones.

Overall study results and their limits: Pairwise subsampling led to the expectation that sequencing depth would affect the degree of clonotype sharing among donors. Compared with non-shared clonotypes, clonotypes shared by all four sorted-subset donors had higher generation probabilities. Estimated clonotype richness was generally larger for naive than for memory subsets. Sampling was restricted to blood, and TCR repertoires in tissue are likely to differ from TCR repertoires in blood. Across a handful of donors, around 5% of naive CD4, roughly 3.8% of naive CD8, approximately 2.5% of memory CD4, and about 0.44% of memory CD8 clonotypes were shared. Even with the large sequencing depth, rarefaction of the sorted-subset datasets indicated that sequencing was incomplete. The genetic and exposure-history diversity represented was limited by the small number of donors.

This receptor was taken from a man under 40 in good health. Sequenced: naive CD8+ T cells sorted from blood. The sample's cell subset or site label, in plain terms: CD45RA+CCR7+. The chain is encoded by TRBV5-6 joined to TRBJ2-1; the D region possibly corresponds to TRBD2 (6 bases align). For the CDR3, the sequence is CASSLYWTGGIYNEQFF. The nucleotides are TGTGCCAGCAGCTTATATTGGACTGGGGGGATCTACAATGAGCAGTTCTTC.